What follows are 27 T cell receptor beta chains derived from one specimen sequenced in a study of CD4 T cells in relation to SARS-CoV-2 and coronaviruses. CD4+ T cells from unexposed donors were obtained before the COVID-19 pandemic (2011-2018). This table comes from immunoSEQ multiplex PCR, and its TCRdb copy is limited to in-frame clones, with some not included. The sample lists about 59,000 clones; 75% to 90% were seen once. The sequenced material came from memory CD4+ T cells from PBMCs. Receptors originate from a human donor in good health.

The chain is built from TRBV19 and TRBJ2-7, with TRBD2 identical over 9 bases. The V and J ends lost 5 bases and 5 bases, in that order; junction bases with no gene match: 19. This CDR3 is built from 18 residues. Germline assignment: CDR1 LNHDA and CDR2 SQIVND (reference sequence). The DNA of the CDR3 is TGTGCCAGTAGTCCCAGGGTTATAGCGGGAGCGGTGGGCCACGAGCAGTACTTC. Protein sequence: CASSPRVIAGAVGHEQYF.

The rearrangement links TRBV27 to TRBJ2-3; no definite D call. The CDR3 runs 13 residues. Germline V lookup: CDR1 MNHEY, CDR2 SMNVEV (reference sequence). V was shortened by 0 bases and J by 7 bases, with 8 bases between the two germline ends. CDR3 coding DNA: TGTGCCAGCAGTTTATCGGTTGTAAATACGCAGTATTTT. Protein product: CASSLSVVNTQYF.

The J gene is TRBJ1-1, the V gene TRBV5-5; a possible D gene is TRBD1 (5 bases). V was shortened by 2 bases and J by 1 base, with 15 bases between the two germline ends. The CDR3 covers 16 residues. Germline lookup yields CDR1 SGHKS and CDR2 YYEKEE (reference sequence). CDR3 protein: CASSFLMGLENTEAFF. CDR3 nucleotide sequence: TGTGCCAGCAGCTTCCTAATGGGACTGGAGAACACTGAAGCTTTCTTT.

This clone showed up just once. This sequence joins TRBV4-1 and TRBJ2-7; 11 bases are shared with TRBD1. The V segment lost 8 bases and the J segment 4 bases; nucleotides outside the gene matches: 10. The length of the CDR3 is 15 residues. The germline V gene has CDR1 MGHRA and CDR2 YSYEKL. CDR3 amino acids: CASSQPGQGVYEQYF. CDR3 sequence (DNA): TGCGCCAGCTCCCAGCCGGGACAGGGGGTTTACGAGCAGTACTTC.

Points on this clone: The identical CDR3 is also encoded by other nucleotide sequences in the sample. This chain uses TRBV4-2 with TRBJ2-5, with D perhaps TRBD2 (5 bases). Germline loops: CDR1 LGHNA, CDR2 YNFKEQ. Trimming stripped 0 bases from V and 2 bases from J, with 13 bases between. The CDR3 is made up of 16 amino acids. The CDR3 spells CASSQDSTRRQETQYF. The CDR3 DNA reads TGTGCCAGCAGCCAAGATTCTACTAGACGGCAAGAGACCCAGTACTTC.

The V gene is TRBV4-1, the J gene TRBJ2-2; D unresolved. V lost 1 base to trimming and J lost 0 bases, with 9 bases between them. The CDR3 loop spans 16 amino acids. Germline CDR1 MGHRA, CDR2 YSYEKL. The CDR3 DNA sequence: TGCGCCAGCAGCCAAGGTAGCCGTGCGAACACCGGGGAGCTGTTTTTT. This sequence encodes CASSQGSRANTGELFF.

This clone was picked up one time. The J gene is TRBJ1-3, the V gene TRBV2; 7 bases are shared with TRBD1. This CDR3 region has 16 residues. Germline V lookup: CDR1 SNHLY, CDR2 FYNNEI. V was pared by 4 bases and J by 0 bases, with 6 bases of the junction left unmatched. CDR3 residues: CASSVTGQISGNTIYF. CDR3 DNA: TGTGCCAGCAGTGTAACGGGACAGATCTCTGGAAACACCATATATTTT.

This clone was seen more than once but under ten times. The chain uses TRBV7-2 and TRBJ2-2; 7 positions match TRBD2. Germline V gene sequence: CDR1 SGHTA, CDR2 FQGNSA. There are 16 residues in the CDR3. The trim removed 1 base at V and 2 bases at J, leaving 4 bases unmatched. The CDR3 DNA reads TGTGCCAGCAGCTTAGGCGGCGGGAGAAACACCGGGGAGCTGTTTTTT. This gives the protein CASSLGGGRNTGELFF.

The CDR3 region has the DNA TGTGCCAGCAGTGAGCAGTATAGCAATCAGCCCCAGCATTTT. Its protein is CASSEQYSNQPQHF. The chain employs TRBV2 and TRBJ1-5; no clear D gene. Germline CDR1 and CDR2: SNHLY and FYNNEI. CDR3 size: 14 residues. The V gene lost 3 bases and the J gene lost 0 bases, with 6 bases spanning the gap.

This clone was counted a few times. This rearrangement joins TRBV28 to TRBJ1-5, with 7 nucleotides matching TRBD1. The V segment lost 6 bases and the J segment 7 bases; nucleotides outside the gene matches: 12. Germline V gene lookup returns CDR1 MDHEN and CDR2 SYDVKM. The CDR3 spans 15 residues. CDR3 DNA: TGTGCCAGCAGAGATAGGGACAGAAGGGAACAGCCCCAGCATTTT. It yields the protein CASRDRDRREQPQHF.

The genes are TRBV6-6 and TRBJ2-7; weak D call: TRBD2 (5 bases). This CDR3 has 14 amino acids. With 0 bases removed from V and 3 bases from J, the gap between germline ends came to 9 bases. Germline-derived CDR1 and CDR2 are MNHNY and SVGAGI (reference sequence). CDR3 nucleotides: TGTGCCAGCAGTTACTCGAGCGGATTCTACGAGCAGTACTTC. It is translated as CASSYSSGFYEQYF.

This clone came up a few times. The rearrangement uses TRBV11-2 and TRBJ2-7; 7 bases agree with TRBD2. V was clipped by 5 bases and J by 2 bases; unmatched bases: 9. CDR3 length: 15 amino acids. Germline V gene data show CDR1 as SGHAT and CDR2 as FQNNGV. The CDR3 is CASSRIAGPTYEQYF. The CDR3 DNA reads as TGTGCCAGCAGCCGGATAGCGGGCCCTACCTACGAGCAGTACTTC.

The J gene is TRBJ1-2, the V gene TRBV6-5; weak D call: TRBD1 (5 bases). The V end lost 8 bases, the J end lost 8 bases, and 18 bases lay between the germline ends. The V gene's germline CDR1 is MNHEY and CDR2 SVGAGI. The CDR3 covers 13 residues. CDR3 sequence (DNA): TGTGCCAGCGGTAACGTGGGGGGATACGGCTACACCTTC. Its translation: CASGNVGGYGYTF.

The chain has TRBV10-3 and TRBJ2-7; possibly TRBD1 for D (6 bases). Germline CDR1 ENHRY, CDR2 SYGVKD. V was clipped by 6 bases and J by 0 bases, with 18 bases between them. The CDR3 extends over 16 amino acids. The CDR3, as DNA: TGTGCCATCAGCCTCCCCCCCGGGACATTCTCCTACGAGCAGTACTTC. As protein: CAISLPPGTFSYEQYF.

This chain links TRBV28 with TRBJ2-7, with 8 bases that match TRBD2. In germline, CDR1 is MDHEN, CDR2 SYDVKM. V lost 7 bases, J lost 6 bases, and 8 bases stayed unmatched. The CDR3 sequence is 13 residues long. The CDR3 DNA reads TGTGCCAGCACCGCCGGGGGGGGACGCGAGCAGTACTTC. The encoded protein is CASTAGGGREQYF.

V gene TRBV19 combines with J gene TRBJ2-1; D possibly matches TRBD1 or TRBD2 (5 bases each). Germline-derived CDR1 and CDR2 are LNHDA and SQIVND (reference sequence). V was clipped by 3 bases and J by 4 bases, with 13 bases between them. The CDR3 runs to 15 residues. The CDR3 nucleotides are TGTGCCAGTAGTATGAGGGGAGTCTATTACAATGAGCAGTTCTTC. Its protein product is CASSMRGVYYNEQFF. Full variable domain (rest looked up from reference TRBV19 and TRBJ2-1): DGGITQSPKYLFRKEGQNVTLSCEQNLNHDAMYWYRQDPGQGLRLIYYSQIVNDFQKGDIAEGYSVSREKKESFPLTVTSAQKNPTAFYLCASSMRGVYYNEQFFGPGTRLTVL.

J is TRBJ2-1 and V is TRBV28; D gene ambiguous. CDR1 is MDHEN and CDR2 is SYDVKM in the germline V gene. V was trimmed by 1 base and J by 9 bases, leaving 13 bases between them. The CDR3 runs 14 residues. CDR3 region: CASSLFGRPPEQFF. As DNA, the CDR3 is TGTGCCAGCAGTTTATTCGGACGCCCCCCTGAGCAGTTCTTC.

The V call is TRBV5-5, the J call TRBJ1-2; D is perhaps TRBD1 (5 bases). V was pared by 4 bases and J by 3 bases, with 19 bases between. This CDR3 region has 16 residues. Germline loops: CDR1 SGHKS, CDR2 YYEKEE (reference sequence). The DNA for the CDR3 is TGTGCCAGCAGCCCCCCCCAGGGCCATGAGGACTATGGCTACACCTTC. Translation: CASSPPQGHEDYGYTF.

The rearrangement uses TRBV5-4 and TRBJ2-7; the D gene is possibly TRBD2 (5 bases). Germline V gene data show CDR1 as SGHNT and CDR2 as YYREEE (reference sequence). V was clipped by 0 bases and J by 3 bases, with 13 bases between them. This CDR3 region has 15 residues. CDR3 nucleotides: TGTGCCAGCAGCTTGGGGGGAGTTTCCTTCTACGAGCAGTACTTC. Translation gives CASSLGGVSFYEQYF.

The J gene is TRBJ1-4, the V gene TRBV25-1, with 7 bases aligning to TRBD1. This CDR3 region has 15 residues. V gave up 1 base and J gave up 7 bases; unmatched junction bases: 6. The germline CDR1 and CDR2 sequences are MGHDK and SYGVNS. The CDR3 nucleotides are TGTGCCAGCAGTGAATTGAGGGGGCGTGTTGAAAAACTGTTTTTT. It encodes CASSELRGRVEKLFF.

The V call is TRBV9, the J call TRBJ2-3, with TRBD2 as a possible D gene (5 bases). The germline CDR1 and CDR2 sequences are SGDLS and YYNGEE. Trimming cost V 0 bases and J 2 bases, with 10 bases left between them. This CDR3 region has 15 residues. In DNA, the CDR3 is TGTGCCAGCAGCGTAGCGGGGTCCTACACAGATACGCAGTATTTT. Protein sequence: CASSVAGSYTDTQYF.

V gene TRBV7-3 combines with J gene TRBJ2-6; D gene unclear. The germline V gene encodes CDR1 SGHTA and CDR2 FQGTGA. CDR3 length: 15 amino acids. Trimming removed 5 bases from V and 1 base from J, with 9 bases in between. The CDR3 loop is CASSNQKSGANVLTF. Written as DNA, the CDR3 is TGTGCCAGCAGCAACCAGAAATCTGGGGCCAACGTCCTGACTTTC.

In DNA form, the CDR3 reads TGTGCCAGCAGTCTGGGACTAGCGGGAGTCAGCACAGATACGCAGTATTTT. Its protein is CASSLGLAGVSTDTQYF. The rearrangement joins TRBV27 to TRBJ2-3; 14 nucleotides align to TRBD2. Germline trimming cut 5 bases from V and 0 bases from J; bases unmatched to any gene: 4. CDR1 is MNHEY, CDR2 SMNVEV, per germline (reference sequence). This CDR3 comprises 17 residues.

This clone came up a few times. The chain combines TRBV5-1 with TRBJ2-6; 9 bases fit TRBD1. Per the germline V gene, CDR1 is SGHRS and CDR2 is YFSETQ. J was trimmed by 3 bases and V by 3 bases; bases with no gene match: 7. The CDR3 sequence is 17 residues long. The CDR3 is CASSSGQGVGGANVLTF. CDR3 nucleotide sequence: TGCGCCAGCAGCTCGGGACAGGGCGTAGGTGGGGCCAACGTCCTGACTTTC.

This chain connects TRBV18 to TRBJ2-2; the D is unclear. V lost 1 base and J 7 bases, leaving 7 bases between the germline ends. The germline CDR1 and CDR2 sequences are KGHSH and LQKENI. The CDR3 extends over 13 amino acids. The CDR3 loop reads CASSPRDGGELFF. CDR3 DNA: TGTGCCAGCTCACCACGGGATGGCGGGGAGCTGTTTTTT.

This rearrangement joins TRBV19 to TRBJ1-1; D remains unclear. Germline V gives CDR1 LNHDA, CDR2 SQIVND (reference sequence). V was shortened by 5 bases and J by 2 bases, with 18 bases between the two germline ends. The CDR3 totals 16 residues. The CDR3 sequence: CASSDGAGRFNTEAFF. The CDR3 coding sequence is TGTGCCAGTAGTGACGGTGCCGGGAGGTTCAACACTGAAGCTTTCTTT.

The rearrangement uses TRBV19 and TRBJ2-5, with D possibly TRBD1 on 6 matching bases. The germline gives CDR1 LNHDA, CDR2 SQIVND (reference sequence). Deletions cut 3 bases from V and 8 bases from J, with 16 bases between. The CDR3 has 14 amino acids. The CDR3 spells CASSIFGTTSTQYF. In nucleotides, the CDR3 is TGTGCCAGTAGTATTTTCGGGACAACCTCAACCCAGTACTTC.